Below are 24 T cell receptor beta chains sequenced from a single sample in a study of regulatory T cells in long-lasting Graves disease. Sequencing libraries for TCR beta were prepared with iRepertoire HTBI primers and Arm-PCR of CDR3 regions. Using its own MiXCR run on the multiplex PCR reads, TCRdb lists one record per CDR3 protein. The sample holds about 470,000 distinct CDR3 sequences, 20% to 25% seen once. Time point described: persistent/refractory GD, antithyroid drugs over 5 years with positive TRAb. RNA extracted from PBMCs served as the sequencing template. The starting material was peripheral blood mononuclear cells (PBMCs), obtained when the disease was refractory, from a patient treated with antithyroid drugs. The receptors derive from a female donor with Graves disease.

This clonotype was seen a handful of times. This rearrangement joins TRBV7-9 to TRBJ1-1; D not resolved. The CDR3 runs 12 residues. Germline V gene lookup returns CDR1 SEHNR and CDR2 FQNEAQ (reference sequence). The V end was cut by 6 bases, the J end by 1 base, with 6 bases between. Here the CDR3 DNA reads TGTGCCAGCAGAACAACGAACACTGAAGCTTTCTTT. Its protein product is CASRTTNTEAFF.

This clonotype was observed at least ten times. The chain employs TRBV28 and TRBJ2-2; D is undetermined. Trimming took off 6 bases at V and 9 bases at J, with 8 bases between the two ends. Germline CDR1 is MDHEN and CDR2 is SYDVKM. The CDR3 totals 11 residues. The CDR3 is CASSSPRELFF. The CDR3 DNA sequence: TGTGCCAGCAGCTCCCCCCGGGAGCTGTTTTTT.

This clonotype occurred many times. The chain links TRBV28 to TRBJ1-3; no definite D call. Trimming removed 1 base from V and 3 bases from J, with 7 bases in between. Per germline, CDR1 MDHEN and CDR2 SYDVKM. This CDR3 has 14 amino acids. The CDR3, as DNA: TGTGCCAGCAGTTTATTGGGTGGTGGAAACACCATATATTTT. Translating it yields CASSLLGGGNTIYF. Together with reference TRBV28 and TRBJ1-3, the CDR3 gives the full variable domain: DVKVTQSSRYLVKRTGEKVFLECVQDMDHENMFWYRQDPGLGLRLIYFSYDVKMKEKGDIPEGYSVSREKKERFSLILESASTNQTSMYLCASSLLGGGNTIYFGEGSWLTVV.

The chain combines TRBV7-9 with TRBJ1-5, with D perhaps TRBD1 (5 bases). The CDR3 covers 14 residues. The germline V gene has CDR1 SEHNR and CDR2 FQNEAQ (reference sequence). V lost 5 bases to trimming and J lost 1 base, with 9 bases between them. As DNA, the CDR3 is TGTGCCAGCAGCGGGGACGGCAGCAATCAGCCCCAGCATTTT. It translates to CASSGDGSNQPQHF.

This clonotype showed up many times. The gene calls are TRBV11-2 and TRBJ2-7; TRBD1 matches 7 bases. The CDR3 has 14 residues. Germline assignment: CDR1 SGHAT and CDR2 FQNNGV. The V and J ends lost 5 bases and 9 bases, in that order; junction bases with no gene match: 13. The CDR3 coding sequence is TGTGCCAGCAGCGAGGGGGCAGGGAATTGGGGGCAGTACTTC. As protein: CASSEGAGNWGQYF.

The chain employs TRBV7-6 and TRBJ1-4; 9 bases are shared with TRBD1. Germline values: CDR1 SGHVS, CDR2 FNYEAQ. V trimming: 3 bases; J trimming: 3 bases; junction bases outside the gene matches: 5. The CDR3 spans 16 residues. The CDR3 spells CASSFRDRDANEKLFF. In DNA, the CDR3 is TGTGCCAGCAGCTTCCGGGACAGGGATGCTAATGAAAAACTGTTTTTT.

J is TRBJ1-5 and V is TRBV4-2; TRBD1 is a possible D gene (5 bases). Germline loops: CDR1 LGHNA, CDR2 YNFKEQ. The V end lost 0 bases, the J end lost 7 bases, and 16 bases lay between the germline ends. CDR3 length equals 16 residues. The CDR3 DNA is TGTGCCAGCAGCCAAGATGCCGTCGGGGGGGGGCAGCCCCAGCATTTT. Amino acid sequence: CASSQDAVGGGQPQHF.

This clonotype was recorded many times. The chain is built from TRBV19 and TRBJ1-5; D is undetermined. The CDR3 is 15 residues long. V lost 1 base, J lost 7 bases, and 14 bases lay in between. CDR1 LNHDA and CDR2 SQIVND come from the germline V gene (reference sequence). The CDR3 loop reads CASSIVGEGVQPQHF. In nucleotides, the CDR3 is TGTGCCAGTAGTATAGTGGGAGAGGGTGTGCAGCCCCAGCATTTT.

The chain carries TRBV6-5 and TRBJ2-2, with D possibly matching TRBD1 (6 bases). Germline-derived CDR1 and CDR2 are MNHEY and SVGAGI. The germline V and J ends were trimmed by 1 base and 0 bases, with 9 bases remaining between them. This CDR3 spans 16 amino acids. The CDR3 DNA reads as TGTGCCAGCAGTTACTTTTGGACAGCGAACACCGGGGAGCTGTTTTTT. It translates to CASSYFWTANTGELFF.

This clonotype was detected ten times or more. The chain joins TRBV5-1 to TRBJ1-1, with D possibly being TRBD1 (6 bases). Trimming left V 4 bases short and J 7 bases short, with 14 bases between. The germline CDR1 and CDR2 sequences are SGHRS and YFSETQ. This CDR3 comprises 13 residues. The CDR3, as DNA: TGCGCCAGCAGCCCGACAGGTGATTTTGAAGCTTTCTTT. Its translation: CASSPTGDFEAFF.

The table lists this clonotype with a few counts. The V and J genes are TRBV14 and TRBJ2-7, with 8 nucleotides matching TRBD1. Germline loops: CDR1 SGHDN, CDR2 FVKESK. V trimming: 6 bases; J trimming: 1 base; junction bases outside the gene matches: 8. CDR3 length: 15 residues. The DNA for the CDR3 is TGTGCCAGCAGACCCGGACAGGGAACTTCCTACGAGCAGTACTTC. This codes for CASRPGQGTSYEQYF.

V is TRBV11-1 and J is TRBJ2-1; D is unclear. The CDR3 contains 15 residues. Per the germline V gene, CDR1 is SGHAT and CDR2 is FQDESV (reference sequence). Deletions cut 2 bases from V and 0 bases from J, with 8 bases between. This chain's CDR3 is CASSLQLSSYNEQFF. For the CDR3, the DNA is TGTGCCAGCAGCTTACAGCTAAGCTCCTACAATGAGCAGTTCTTC.

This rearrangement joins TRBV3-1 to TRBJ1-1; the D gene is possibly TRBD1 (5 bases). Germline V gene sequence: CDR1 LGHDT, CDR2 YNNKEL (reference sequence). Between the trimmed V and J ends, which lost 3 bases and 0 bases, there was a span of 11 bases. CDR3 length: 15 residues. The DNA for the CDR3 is TGTGCCAGCAGCCAGAGGGGACGGTTGAACACTGAAGCTTTCTTT. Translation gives CASSQRGRLNTEAFF.

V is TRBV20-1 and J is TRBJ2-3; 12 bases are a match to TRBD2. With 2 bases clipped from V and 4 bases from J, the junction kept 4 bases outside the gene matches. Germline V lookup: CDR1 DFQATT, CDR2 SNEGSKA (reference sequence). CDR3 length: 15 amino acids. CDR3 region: CSARPTSGSSDTQYF. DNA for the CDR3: TGCAGTGCTAGACCGACTAGCGGGAGTTCAGATACGCAGTATTTT.

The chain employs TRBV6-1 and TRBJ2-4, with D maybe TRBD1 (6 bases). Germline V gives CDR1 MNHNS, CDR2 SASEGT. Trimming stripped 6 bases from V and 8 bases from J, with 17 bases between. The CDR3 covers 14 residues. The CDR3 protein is CASSWTDKADIQYF. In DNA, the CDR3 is TGTGCCAGCAGCTGGACAGACAAGGCGGACATTCAGTACTTC.

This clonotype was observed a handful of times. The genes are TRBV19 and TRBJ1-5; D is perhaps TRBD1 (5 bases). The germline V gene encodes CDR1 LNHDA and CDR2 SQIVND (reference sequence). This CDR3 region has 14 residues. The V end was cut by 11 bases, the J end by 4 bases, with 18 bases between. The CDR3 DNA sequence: TGTGCCGGAACAGGTTCTCTCTATAATCAGCCCCAGCATTTT. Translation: CAGTGSLYNQPQHF.

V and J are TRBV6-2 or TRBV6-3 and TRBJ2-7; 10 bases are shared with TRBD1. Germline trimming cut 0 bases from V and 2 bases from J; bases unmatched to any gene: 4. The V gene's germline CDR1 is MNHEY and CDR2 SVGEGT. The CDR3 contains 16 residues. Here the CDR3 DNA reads TGTGCCAGCAGTTACTCGGGGGACAGGGGAACCTACGAGCAGTACTTC. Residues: CASSYSGDRGTYEQYF.

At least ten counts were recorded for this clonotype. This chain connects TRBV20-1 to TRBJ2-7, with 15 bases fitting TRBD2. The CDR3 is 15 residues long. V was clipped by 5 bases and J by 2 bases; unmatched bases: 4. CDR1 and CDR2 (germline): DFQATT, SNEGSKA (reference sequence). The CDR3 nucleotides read TGCAGTGCTGGACTAGCGGGAGGGGGTACCTACGAGCAGTACTTC. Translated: CSAGLAGGGTYEQYF.

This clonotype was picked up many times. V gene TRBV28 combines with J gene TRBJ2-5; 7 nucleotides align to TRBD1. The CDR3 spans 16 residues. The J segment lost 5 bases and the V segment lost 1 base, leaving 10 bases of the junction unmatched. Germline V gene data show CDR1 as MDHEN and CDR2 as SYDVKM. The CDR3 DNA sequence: TGTGCCAGCAGTTTATCGACAGGGAACCGGAGGGAGACCCAGTACTTC. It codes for CASSLSTGNRRETQYF. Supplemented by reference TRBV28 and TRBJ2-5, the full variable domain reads DVKVTQSSRYLVKRTGEKVFLECVQDMDHENMFWYRQDPGLGLRLIYFSYDVKMKEKGDIPEGYSVSREKKERFSLILESASTNQTSMYLCASSLSTGNRRETQYFGPGTRLLVL.

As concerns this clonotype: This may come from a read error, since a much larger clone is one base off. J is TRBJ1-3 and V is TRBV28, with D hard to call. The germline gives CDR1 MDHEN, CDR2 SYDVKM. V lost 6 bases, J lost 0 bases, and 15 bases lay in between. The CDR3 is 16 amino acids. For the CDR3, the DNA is TGTGCCAGCAGGGACCGTGACTGGAACTCTGGAAACACCATATATTTT. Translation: CASRDRDWNSGNTIYF.

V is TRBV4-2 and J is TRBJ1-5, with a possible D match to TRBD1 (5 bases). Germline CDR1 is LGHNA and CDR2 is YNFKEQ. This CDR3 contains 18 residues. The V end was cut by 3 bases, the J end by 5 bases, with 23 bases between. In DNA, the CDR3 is TGTGCCAGCAGCCAGCACTCCCTGGGGGTTTTGGAGGATCAGCCCCAGCATTTT. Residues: CASSQHSLGVLEDQPQHF.

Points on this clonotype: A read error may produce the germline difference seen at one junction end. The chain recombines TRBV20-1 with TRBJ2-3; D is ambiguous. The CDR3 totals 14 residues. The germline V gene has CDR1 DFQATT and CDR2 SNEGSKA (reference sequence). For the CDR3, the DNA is TGCAGTGCTAGCGGGTACCCCCCCACAAATACGCAGTATTTT. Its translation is CSASGYPPTNTQYF.

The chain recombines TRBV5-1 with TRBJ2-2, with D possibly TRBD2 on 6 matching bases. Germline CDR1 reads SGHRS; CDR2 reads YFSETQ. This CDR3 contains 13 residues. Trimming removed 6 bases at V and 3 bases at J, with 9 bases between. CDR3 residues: CASMEGHTGELFF. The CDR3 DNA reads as TGCGCCAGCATGGAGGGGCACACCGGGGAGCTGTTTTTT.

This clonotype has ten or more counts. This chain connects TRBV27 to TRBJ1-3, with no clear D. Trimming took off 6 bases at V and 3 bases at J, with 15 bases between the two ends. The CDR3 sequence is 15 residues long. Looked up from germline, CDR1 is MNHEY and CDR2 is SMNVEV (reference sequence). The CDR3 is CASSSPWRDGNTIYF. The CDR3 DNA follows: TGTGCCAGCAGCTCCCCGTGGAGGGATGGAAACACCATATATTTT.